This TCR beta chain comes out of a study of T-cell reconstitution after alpha-beta-depleted transplantation in children. Findings and caveats of the study: At the one-year point after transplant, T-cell counts and TCRbeta diversity were found to come mostly from T cells that had been newly produced. There were reportedly several hundred expanded graft clones from which alpha-beta T cells came about two months after transplant. Where some patients showed high TCRbeta diversity at day 60, it came from recipient T cells and thymic progenitors that had survived.

This CDR3 has 13 residues. V lost 4 bases and J lost 4, with 11 bases in between. Germline-derived CDR1 and CDR2 are SQVTM and ANQGSEA. This clonotype was counted many times. The antigen remains undetermined. This sample's TCRbeta library carried unique molecular identifier barcodes. Each CDR3 protein is one row after TCRdb ran MiXCR on the PCR reads. Among 200,000 to 250,000 distinct CDR3 sequences listed, roughly a tenth were seen once. The rearrangement joins TRBV29-1 to TRBJ2-1, with D maybe TRBD1 (5 bases). The source material was PBMCs, sampled before TCRalphabeta/CD19-depleted stem cell transplant. This receptor was obtained from a child younger than two with acute myeloid leukemia, due to receive a stem cell transplant. Here the CDR3 DNA reads TGCAGCGTTGTAATATACAGGTACAATGAGCAGTTCTTC. It is translated as CSVVIYRYNEQFF.